What follows are 21 T cell receptor beta chains derived from one specimen sequenced in a study of T cells in women clearing cervical HPV infection. Libraries were prepared by immunoSEQ multiplex PCR; TCRdb keeps only in-frame clonotypes and omits some of them. The specimen's table records roughly 28,000 clones. The sequencing input was blood buffy coat. These receptors all stem from a woman aged 18 to 75 with a cervical HPV16 infection that either progressed to CIN3+ or cleared (not recorded which).

Regarding this clone: The CDR3 extends 3 residues past the end of the read, so its final part is completed from the germline J gene. V usage is TRBV7-2 and J usage is TRBJ2-2; possible D gene TRBD1, 6 bases. The CDR3 is 12 residues long. Germline assignment: CDR1 SGHTA and CDR2 FQGNSA. The part of the CDR3 DNA that was read is TGTGCCAGCAGTTTACAGGGAGTCGAG. It translates to CASSLQGVE. The whole CDR3 protein is CASSLQGVELFF.

For this clone: The sequenced fragment ends 3 residues before the CDR3 boundary, so the rest is inferred from the germline J gene. The same CDR3 arises from other DNA sequences in this sample as well. The rearrangement joins TRBV2 to TRBJ2-1, with D perhaps TRBD1 or TRBD2 (7 bases each). V was trimmed by 9 bases and J by 5 bases, leaving 20 bases between them. The germline V gene encodes CDR1 SNHLY and CDR2 FYNNEI. The CDR3 extends over 15 amino acids. The CDR3 DNA, read in part, is TGTGCCAGTACTAAAGACAGGGAGGGGGACAATGAG. Translated: CASTKDREGDNE. The CDR3 in full is CASTKDREGDNEQFF.

Details on this clone: The read ends 3 residues early relative to the CDR3; the germline J gene fills the gap. The gene calls are TRBV29-1 and TRBJ1-1; a weak D match, TRBD1 (5 bases). The CDR3 is made up of 13 amino acids. Germline assignment: CDR1 SQVTM and CDR2 ANQGSEA. The V and J ends lost 7 bases and 7 bases respectively, with 19 bases between them. CDR3 sequence reads: CSAGEAGWVEAFF. Incomplete CDR3 DNA: TGCAGCGCCGGAGAGGCAGGGTGGGTTGAA. Full variable domain (remainder filled in from reference TRBV29-1 and TRBJ1-1): SAVISQKPSRDICQRGTSLTIQCQVDSQVTMMFWYRQQPGQSLTLIATANQGSEATYESGFVIDKFPISRPNLTFSTLTVSNMSPEDSSIYLCSAGEAGWVEAFFGQGTRLTVV.

The CDR3 loop is CSVELTGGLEQFF. The sequenced part of the CDR3 DNA is TGCAGCGTTGAATTGACAGGGGGCCTTGAG. The rearrangement links TRBV29-1 to TRBJ2-1, with 10 positions matching TRBD1. The read stops 3 residues short of the end of the CDR3; the missing end is completed from the germline J gene. CDR1 and CDR2 from the germline V gene are SQVTM and ANQGSEA. V lost 2 bases to trimming and J lost 9 bases; unmatched junction nucleotides: 4. The CDR3 has 13 amino acids.

This clone shows up as large by frequency. The sequence runs out 3 residues before the end of the CDR3; the remainder is reconstructed from the germline J gene. The chain joins TRBV28 to TRBJ2-7, with unresolved D. Germline V gene sequence: CDR1 MDHEN, CDR2 SYDVKM. V was clipped by 3 bases and J by 3 bases, with 12 bases between them. This CDR3 comprises 14 residues. Incomplete CDR3 DNA: TGTGCCAGCAGTTTTTCCGCGGATAACTACGAG. Residues: CASSFSADNYE. The full CDR3 sequence reads CASSFSADNYEQYF.

In the case of this clone: The read ends 3 residues shy of where the CDR3 ends; the end is completed using the germline J gene. The V call is TRBV20-1, the J call TRBJ2-1; TRBD2 matches 8 bases. Germline CDR1 is DFQATT and CDR2 is SNEGSKA (reference sequence). The length of the CDR3 is 15 residues. The junction had 12 bases not matched to a gene; V was cut back by 6 bases and J by 5 bases. CDR3 bases read: TGCAGTGCGGGCCTCCTGGCGGGGGGCCACAATGAG. Its protein product is CSAGLLAGGHNE. The CDR3 as a whole reads CSAGLLAGGHNEQFF.

About this clone: Read coverage stops 3 residues before the CDR3 terminus; the germline J gene supplies the remainder. The rearrangement joins TRBV3-1 (or the pseudogene TRBV3-2) to TRBJ2-5; 7 positions match TRBD1. The CDR3 has 14 amino acids. Germline values: CDR1 LGHDT, CDR2 YNNKEL (reference sequence). V dropped 1 base and J dropped 2; count of bases not matched to a gene: 1. The CDR3: CASSQVGQQETQYF. Incomplete CDR3 DNA: TGTGCCAGCAGCCAAGTGGGACAGCAAGAGACC.

As for this clone: The DNA ends 3 residues before the CDR3 does, and the rest of the CDR3 is filled in from the germline J gene. This sequence joins TRBV7-2 and TRBJ1-3; 8 bases match TRBD1. Germline-derived CDR1 and CDR2 are SGHTA and FQGNSA. The CDR3 spans 13 residues. V lost 8 bases, J lost 5 bases, and 5 bases stayed unmatched. Here the CDR3 reads CASGQGQRNTIYF. The CDR3 DNA, read in part, is TGTGCCAGCGGACAGGGACAACGAAACACC. The whole variable domain, filled in from reference TRBV7-2 and TRBJ1-3, reads GAGVSQSPSNKVTEKGKDVELRCDPISGHTALYWYRQSLGQGLEFLIYFQGNSAPDKSGLPSDRFSAERTGGSVSTLTIQRTQQEDSAVYLCASGQGQRNTIYFGEGSWLTVV.

For this clone: The read gets to within 3 residues of the CDR3 end, and the germline J gene fills in the rest. The genes are TRBV6-2 or TRBV6-3 and TRBJ1-1; D remains ambiguous. With 6 bases removed from V and 7 bases from J, the gap between germline ends came to 9 bases. The CDR3 loop spans 11 amino acids. In germline, CDR1 is MNHEY, CDR2 SVGEGT. The CDR3 spells CASRQSLEAFF. The CDR3 bases that were read are TGTGCCAGCAGACAGAGCCTTGAA.

Note on this clone: The CDR3 goes on 3 residues after the read ends, and that part is filled in from the germline J gene. The V gene is TRBV14, the J gene TRBJ2-7, with unresolved D. Looked up from germline, CDR1 is SGHDN and CDR2 is FVKESK. The V end was cut by 0 bases, the J end by 4 bases, with 16 bases between. The CDR3 covers 16 residues. CDR3 amino acids: CASSQDLVSPGYEQYF. Partial CDR3 DNA: TGTGCCAGCAGCCAAGATTTAGTAAGTCCCGGGTACGAG.

Comment on this clone: Read coverage stops 3 residues before the CDR3 terminus; the germline J gene supplies the remainder. The chain carries TRBV2 and TRBJ1-1; TRBD1 matches 8 bases. The CDR3 contains 14 residues. Germline values: CDR1 SNHLY, CDR2 FYNNEI. Germline trimming cut 6 bases from V and 0 bases from J; bases unmatched to any gene: 3. Partial CDR3 DNA: TGTGCCAGCAGGGAGGGACAGGTGAACACTGAA. Residues: CASREGQVNTE. The entire CDR3 protein is CASREGQVNTEAFF.

Worth noting for this clone: The sequence runs out 3 residues before the end of the CDR3; the remainder is reconstructed from the germline J gene. The chain links TRBV7-3 to TRBJ2-2; TRBD1 is a possible D gene (6 bases). The CDR3 spans 16 residues. V was pared by 1 base and J by 5 bases, with 14 bases between. Germline lookup yields CDR1 SGHTA and CDR2 FQGTGA. The CDR3 DNA, read in part, is TGTGCCAGCAGCTTAAACTATGGGGGCATAACCGGGGAG. This encodes CASSLNYGGITGE. The entire CDR3 protein is CASSLNYGGITGELFF.

Worth noting for this clone: The sequence runs out 3 residues before the end of the CDR3; the remainder is reconstructed from the germline J gene. The chain is built from TRBV5-1 and TRBJ2-5; 14 positions match TRBD2. CDR1 SGHRS and CDR2 YFSETQ come from the germline V gene. V lost 2 bases, J lost 4 bases, and 1 base stayed unmatched. The CDR3 is 15 residues long. CDR3 bases read: TGCGCCAGCAGCTTCGGACTAGCGGGAGGAGAGACC. This codes for CASSFGLAGGET. The complete CDR3 sequence is CASSFGLAGGETQYF.

Remarks on this clone: The read ends 3 residues before the CDR3 terminus; that terminus is restored from the germline J gene. V usage is TRBV7-2 and J usage is TRBJ2-3; D perhaps matches TRBD2 (7 bases). In germline, CDR1 is SGHTA, CDR2 FQGNSA. The CDR3 runs 14 residues. The part of the CDR3 DNA that was read is TGTGCCAGCAGCCCGGGACGGGGGGCTGGGCCG. Amino acid sequence: CASSPGRGAGP. The CDR3, in full, reads CASSPGRGAGPQYF.

Concerning this clone: The sequenced fragment ends 3 residues before the CDR3 boundary, so the rest is inferred from the germline J gene. The V and J genes are TRBV7-2 and TRBJ1-5; 9 bases align to TRBD1. CDR1 SGHTA and CDR2 FQGNSA come from the germline V gene. This CDR3 spans 13 amino acids. The V gene end was trimmed by 5 bases and the J gene end by 7 bases; junction bases not matched to a gene: 3. CDR3 bases read: TGTGCCAGCAGCCGCGGGACAGGGCAGCCC. Encoded protein: CASSRGTGQP. The full CDR3 sequence reads CASSRGTGQPQHF.

A remark on this clone: Read data end 3 residues before the CDR3 end; the end is taken from the germline J gene. J is TRBJ1-4 and V is TRBV7-2; 8 bases match TRBD1. V dropped 4 bases and J dropped 10; count of bases not matched to a gene: 5. CDR1 and CDR2 (germline): SGHTA, FQGNSA. CDR3 length: 13 residues. The part of the CDR3 DNA that was read is TGTGCCAGCAGCTATCGAGGACAGGGAAAA. It translates to CASSYRGQGK. The full CDR3 is CASSYRGQGKLFF.

As to this clone: The CDR3 end falls 3 residues outside the read, so it is completed with the germline J gene. This chain uses TRBV5-1 with TRBJ2-1; perhaps TRBD2 as D (5 bases). Germline V gene sequence: CDR1 SGHRS, CDR2 YFSETQ. This CDR3 contains 15 residues. Trimming took 4 bases from V and 0 from J, leaving 11 bases between them. The sequenced CDR3 bases are TGCGCCAGCAGCCAAGGACTGGGCTCCTACAATGAG. Protein: CASSQGLGSYNE. The CDR3 as a whole reads CASSQGLGSYNEQFF.

To note about this clone: The DNA ends 3 residues before the CDR3 does, and the rest of the CDR3 is filled in from the germline J gene. The chain recombines TRBV19 with TRBJ1-2; D gene uncertain. Per germline, CDR1 LNHDA and CDR2 SQIVND (reference sequence). CDR3 length: 15 residues. Trimming shortened V by 6 bases and J by 4 bases, and 18 bases separated the two germline ends. The CDR3 here is CASRPGDQGAYGYTF. The sequenced part of the CDR3 DNA is TGTGCCAGTAGACCCGGGGATCAAGGCGCCTATGGC.

A note on this clone: The sequenced fragment ends 3 residues before the CDR3 boundary, so the rest is inferred from the germline J gene. This sequence joins TRBV28 and TRBJ2-5, with 10 bases identical to TRBD2. Germline CDR1 is MDHEN and CDR2 is SYDVKM. This CDR3 spans 12 amino acids. V shed 9 bases, J shed 5 bases, and the junction held 3 bases outside the gene matches. CDR3 amino acids: CARLTSGETQYF. CDR3 DNA (partial): TGTGCCAGATTGACTAGCGGGGAGACC.

Concerning this clone itself: The observed sequence ends 3 residues before the CDR3 terminus, with the missing tail filled in from the germline J gene. This rearrangement joins TRBV7-2 to TRBJ2-6; possibly TRBD1 for D (5 bases). CDR3 length: 15 residues. V lost 0 bases and J lost 4, with 7 bases in between. Germline assignment: CDR1 SGHTA and CDR2 FQGNSA. The CDR3: CASSLAGAGANVLTF. CDR3 DNA (partial): TGTGCCAGCAGCTTAGCAGGGGCGGGGGCCAACGTC.

Turning to this clone: The sequenced fragment ends 3 residues before the CDR3 boundary, so the rest is inferred from the germline J gene. The chain recombines TRBV6-4 with TRBJ2-7; D not resolved. The CDR3 consists of 11 residues. The V gene's germline CDR1 is MRHNA and CDR2 SNTAGT. Trimming took 9 bases from V and 5 from J, leaving 11 bases between them. CDR3 residues: CARPPRHEQYF. Incomplete CDR3 DNA: TGTGCCAGACCCCCGAGGCACGAG.